The clone carrying this T cell receptor (beta chain) has ten or more counts. Its matching antigen is unknown. As the library was built, unique molecular identifiers were attached to individual cDNA molecules. Via MiXCR, TCRdb re-called the 5' RACE reads, giving one row per CDR3 protein. The table shows tens of thousands of distinct CDR3 sequences, with 7.7% occurring only once. The sample is drawn from a study of human T cells and chemical hapten exposure. About the study: Small differences in pooled library volume mainly drove the variation in TCR yields per sample.

The germline V and J ends were trimmed by 7 bases and 2 bases, with 8 bases remaining between them. Germline loops: CDR1 SEHNR, CDR2 FQNEAQ (reference sequence). The CDR3 contains 12 residues. Findings of the study overall: The study found that DPC sensitization did not change TCRs above 1 in 1000 frequency.

Blood, whole and unfractionated, served as the source for total RNA extraction. The sequence was collected from a male donor in good health. This chain joins TRBV7-9 and TRBJ1-1; D call uncertain. The CDR3 sequence is CASMNGNTEAFF. The CDR3 DNA reads TGTGCCAGCATGAACGGAAACACTGAAGCTTTCTTT. Drawing the rest from reference TRBV7-9 and TRBJ1-1, the complete variable domain is DTGVSQNPRHKITKRGQNVTFRCDPISEHNRLYWYRQTLGQGPEFLTYFQNEAQLEKSRLLSDRFSAERPKGSFSTLEIQRTEQGDSAMYLCASMNGNTEAFFGQGTRLTVV.